What follows are 20 T cell receptor beta chains derived from one specimen sequenced in a study of graft-versus-host responses after intestinal transplantation. Sequenced by immunoSEQ multiplex PCR; TCRdb stores in-frame clones only, minus some. The repertoire holds some 9,100 clones, 25% to 30% seen once, with about 3.3% in the top ten. The starting material was alloreactive CD4+ T cells from a mixed lymphocyte reaction culture, obtained before intestinal transplant. Subset reported: CFSE-low proliferating T cells sorted from approximately 6-day pre-transplant mixed lymphocyte reaction (GvH or HvG direction). These receptor sequences come from a human patient who received an intestinal transplant.

This clone was observed a handful of times. This chain uses TRBV7-6 with TRBJ2-5; 11 bases fit TRBD2. V lost 5 bases to trimming and J lost 2 bases; unmatched junction nucleotides: 10. CDR3 size: 17 residues. The germline gives CDR1 SGHVS, CDR2 FNYEAQ. CDR3 sequence: CASSPWGTSGPQETQYF. The CDR3 DNA is TGTGCCAGCAGCCCATGGGGGACTAGCGGACCTCAAGAGACCCAGTACTTC.

The sample holds a few counts of this clone. Possible read error: a much larger clone is one base away. The V gene is TRBV4-1, the J gene TRBJ2-7; D tentatively fits TRBD1 or TRBD2 (7 bases each). CDR1 and CDR2 from the germline V gene are MGHRA and YSYEKL. CDR3 length: 14 residues. The CDR3: CASGQEQGRGEQYF. For the CDR3, the DNA is TGCGCCAGCGGCCAAGAACAGGGGAGGGGCGAGCAGTACTTC.

The chain couples TRBV28 to TRBJ2-2; the match to TRBD2 covers 13 bases. This CDR3 contains 18 residues. Germline values: CDR1 MDHEN, CDR2 SYDVKM. J was trimmed by 4 bases and V by 2 bases; bases with no gene match: 7. The CDR3 nucleotides read TGTGCCAGCAGTTTACACCAACTAGCGGGAGGGATCACCGGGGAGCTGTTTTTT. This translates into CASSLHQLAGGITGELFF. Variable domain in full (rest from reference TRBV28 and TRBJ2-2): DVKVTQSSRYLVKRTGEKVFLECVQDMDHENMFWYRQDPGLGLRLIYFSYDVKMKEKGDIPEGYSVSREKKERFSLILESASTNQTSMYLCASSLHQLAGGITGELFFGEGSRLTVL.

This chain joins TRBV19 and TRBJ1-1, with TRBD1 matching over 7 bases. The length of the CDR3 is 14 residues. V lost 5 bases, J lost 1 base, and 4 bases stayed unmatched. Germline CDR1 reads LNHDA; CDR2 reads SQIVND (reference sequence). For the CDR3, the DNA is TGTGCCAGTAGTCCGCGGACAGGGAACACTGAAGCTTTCTTT. This translates into CASSPRTGNTEAFF.

The chain combines TRBV5-4 with TRBJ2-7, with 9 positions matching TRBD1. CDR1 and CDR2 (germline): SGHNT, YYREEE (reference sequence). V dropped 3 bases and J dropped 7; count of bases not matched to a gene: 11. This CDR3 is built from 15 residues. The CDR3 nucleotides are TGTGCCAGCAGCTCCGGAGGGACAGGGCCAAAAGAGCAGTACTTC. It is translated as CASSSGGTGPKEQYF. Based on the CDR3 plus reference TRBV5-4 and TRBJ2-7, the full variable domain is ETGVTQSPTHLIKTRGQQVTLRCSSQSGHNTVSWYQQALGQGPQFIFQYYREEENGRGNFPPRFSGLQFPNYSSELNVNALELDDSALYLCASSSGGTGPKEQYFGPGTRLTVT.

This clone was found a few times. The chain is built from TRBV2 and TRBJ2-1; D gene ambiguous. The CDR3 is made up of 16 amino acids. V lost 0 bases and J lost 0, with 9 bases in between. The germline V gene has CDR1 SNHLY and CDR2 FYNNEI. The CDR3 here is CASSEAPQSSYNEQFF. CDR3 coding DNA: TGTGCCAGCAGTGAAGCGCCGCAGAGCTCCTACAATGAGCAGTTCTTC.

This sequence joins TRBV16 and TRBJ2-3; TRBD1 agrees at 10 bases. This CDR3 has 15 residues. The germline gives CDR1 KGHSY, CDR2 FQNENV. With 4 bases clipped from V and 7 bases from J, the junction kept 8 bases outside the gene matches. In nucleotides, the CDR3 is TGTGCCAGCAGCCCACGACAGGGGGCGCCACATACGCAGTATTTT. This sequence encodes CASSPRQGAPHTQYF.

In its sample, this clone was seen a few times. V and J are TRBV19 and TRBJ1-5; 9 bases align to TRBD1. CDR3 size: 17 residues. V dropped 5 bases and J dropped 4; count of bases not matched to a gene: 12. Germline V gene lookup returns CDR1 LNHDA and CDR2 SQIVND (reference sequence). The CDR3 here is CASSWGTGRLFNQPQHF. The CDR3 bases are TGTGCCAGTAGTTGGGGGACAGGGAGACTCTTTAATCAGCCCCAGCATTTT.

This clone appeared a single time. The chain joins TRBV12-5 to TRBJ1-5; the D gene is possibly TRBD1 (6 bases). The CDR3 extends over 15 amino acids. Germline loops: CDR1 LGHNT, CDR2 FRNRAP. Trimming left V 7 bases short and J 0 bases short, with 13 bases between. The DNA for the CDR3 is TGTGCTAGTGCCGCTGGACAGTCTAGCAATCAGCCCCAGCATTTT. It encodes CASAAGQSSNQPQHF.

The chain combines TRBV19 with TRBJ2-3; weak D call: TRBD2 (6 bases). V was shortened by 5 bases and J by 4 bases, with 16 bases between the two germline ends. The CDR3 contains 15 residues. Per germline, CDR1 LNHDA and CDR2 SQIVND (reference sequence). In nucleotides, the CDR3 is TGTGCCAGTAGTCGCACGGGAGCCATCCCAGATACGCAGTATTTT. As protein: CASSRTGAIPDTQYF.

The chain joins TRBV6-1 to TRBJ2-1; possible D gene TRBD1, 5 bases. Germline-derived CDR1 and CDR2 are MNHNS and SASEGT. This CDR3 is built from 13 residues. V dropped 8 bases and J dropped 7 bases, with 15 bases sitting between them. CDR3 residues: CASPEDKTNEQFF. DNA of the CDR3: TGTGCCAGCCCCGAGGACAAAACGAATGAGCAGTTCTTC.

J is TRBJ2-1 and V is TRBV19; 10 bases align to TRBD2. The trim removed 3 bases at V and 5 bases at J, leaving 4 bases unmatched. This CDR3 has 15 residues. Looked up from germline, CDR1 is LNHDA and CDR2 is SQIVND (reference sequence). The CDR3 loop is CASSILAGENNEQFF. For the CDR3, the DNA is TGTGCCAGTAGTATTCTAGCGGGAGAGAACAATGAGCAGTTCTTC.

The rearrangement uses TRBV7-8 and TRBJ2-5; D unclear. The end of the DNA is better explained by TRBJ2-7, so the J call may be wrong. Per the germline V gene, CDR1 is SGHVS and CDR2 is FQNEAQ. The CDR3 loop spans 12 amino acids. Here the CDR3 reads CASSSPMHEQYF. In DNA form, the CDR3 reads TGTGCCAGCAGCTCCCCCATGCACGAGCAGTACTTC.

J is TRBJ2-7 and V is TRBV6-9; 7 positions match TRBD2. The CDR3 covers 15 residues. The trim removed 5 bases at V and 4 bases at J, leaving 11 bases unmatched. Germline CDR1 is MNHGY and CDR2 is SVAAGI. CDR3 in DNA: TGTGCCAGCAGTGAGGAAGGTACTAGCGTATACGAGCAGTACTTC. Translating it yields CASSEEGTSVYEQYF.

The CDR3 DNA reads as TGTGCCAGCAGCCCCTTGGGGGAGACCCAGTACTTC. It encodes CASSPLGETQYF. The gene calls are TRBV11-2 and TRBJ2-5; unclear D gene. V lost 5 bases to trimming and J lost 5 bases, with 9 bases between them. The CDR3 contains 12 residues. Germline lookup yields CDR1 SGHAT and CDR2 FQNNGV. The whole variable domain, filled in from reference TRBV11-2 and TRBJ2-5, reads EAGVAQSPRYKIIEKRQSVAFWCNPISGHATLYWYQQILGQGPKLLIQFQNNGVVDDSQLPKDRFSAERLKGVDSTLKIQPAKLEDSAVYLCASSPLGETQYFGPGTRLLVL.

This sequence joins TRBV13 and TRBJ1-2; 8 bases fit TRBD1. Unmatched junction bases numbered 5, after V lost 5 bases and J lost 3 bases. This CDR3 spans 14 amino acids. Germline V CDR1 and CDR2: PRHDT, FYEKMQ (reference sequence). DNA for the CDR3: TGTGCCAGCAGCACTGACAGGGGTTACTATGGCTACACCTTC. Translation: CASSTDRGYYGYTF.

This clone was counted a single time. The chain has TRBV2 and TRBJ1-2, with TRBD1 matching over 7 bases. Per the germline V gene, CDR1 is SNHLY and CDR2 is FYNNEI. The CDR3 runs to 14 residues. With 4 bases clipped from V and 9 bases from J, the junction kept 11 bases outside the gene matches. This CDR3 reads CASSVKTGWGSYTF. Written as DNA, the CDR3 is TGTGCCAGCAGTGTCAAGACAGGGTGGGGAAGCTACACCTTC.

By share, this clone ranks as medium-sized. This chain links TRBV4-1 with TRBJ2-1; D is unresolved. This CDR3 contains 15 residues. The germline V gene encodes CDR1 MGHRA and CDR2 YSYEKL. Trimming left V 0 bases short and J 13 bases short, with 19 bases between. The CDR3 DNA is TGCGCCAGCAGCCAAGAACCCGGGCTCTCCTCTGACCAGTTCTTC. Translation gives CASSQEPGLSSDQFF.

This clone is medium-sized by share. The CDR3 protein is CASSTQGAGYEQYF. CDR3 DNA: TGTGCCAGCAGCACACAGGGGGCTGGGTACGAGCAGTACTTC. The gene calls are TRBV6-5 and TRBJ2-7; 9 bases are shared with TRBD1. V shed 6 bases and J 4 bases; nucleotides not matched to a gene: 7. This CDR3 has 14 residues. Germline loops: CDR1 MNHEY, CDR2 SVGAGI.

This clone is deemed medium-sized. The chain is built from TRBV5-1 and TRBJ2-1, with unresolved D. V was clipped by 0 bases and J by 0 bases, with 7 bases between them. The CDR3 contains 15 residues. Germline values: CDR1 SGHRS, CDR2 YFSETQ. The CDR3: CASSLGVSSYNEQFF. The CDR3 DNA is TGCGCCAGCAGCTTGGGGGTGAGCTCCTACAATGAGCAGTTCTTC. The full variable domain, completed using reference TRBV5-1 and TRBJ2-1, is KAGVTQTPRYLIKTRGQQVTLSCSPISGHRSVSWYQQTPGQGLQFLFEYFSETQRNKGNFPGRFSGRQFSNSRSEMNVSTLELGDSALYLCASSLGVSSYNEQFFGPGTRLTVL.